The rows below give T cell receptor beta chains drawn from one sample of a study of shared clonotypes between healthy human individuals. The method was immunoSEQ multiplex PCR; TCRdb's version includes in-frame clones alone and lacks a portion of them. The sample carries over a million clones, just under 99% recorded once. The sequencing sample was made of naive CD4+ T cells sorted from blood. Receptors originate from a man younger than 45 in good health. Both conserved end residues are trimmed from each CDR3. A row's size may be missing; if present it is once, few, many or a size class.

abundance	v_gene	CDR3aa
NA	TRBV23-1	ASSLWLAGSTDTQY
NA	TRBV11-2	ASSRSRNEQF
NA	TRBV5-6	ASSSFRDSTDTQY
NA	TRBV2	ASRDREDTEAF
once	TRBV28	ASNEERSYGYT
NA	TRBV28	ALSRQGAGNTEAF
NA	TRBV11-3	ASSLLGITYEQY
NA	TRBV29-1	SVERGTGEVTEAF
NA	TRBV6-6	ASRSRFSYEQY
NA	TRBV4-1	ASSQLGGLTLYEQY
NA	TRBV30	AWSLMGQNTEAF